This TCR beta chain was sequenced during a study of cytomegalovirus exposure and HLA in healthy donors. The PCR ran on 60 Vbeta and 13 Jbeta primers. Clones were sequenced by immunoSEQ multiplex PCR, and TCRdb holds only the in-frame ones, with some missing. The sample shows approximately 120,000 clones, over 65% of them seen only once. The study, taken as a whole, reports: Reports state that TCR beta sequences accurately predicted most subjects' HLA-A and HLA-B alleles. Immune exposure data for these donors was limited to CMV serostatus.

A word on this clone: Its specificity is not known.

The sequencing input was PBMCs. This sequence was found in a young man in good health and CMV-seropositive.

The CDR3 DNA sequence: TGTGCCAGTAGTATAACGGGGGGCACCGGGGAGCTGTTTTTT. Its translation is CASSITGGTGELFF. This chain links TRBV19 with TRBJ2-2; 7 bases line up with TRBD2. Germline assignment: CDR1 LNHDA and CDR2 SQIVND (reference sequence). The CDR3 consists of 14 residues. V dropped 2 bases and J dropped 4; count of bases not matched to a gene: 1.